These 24 T cell receptor beta chains share one sample of origin, sequenced in a study of cytomegalovirus exposure and HLA in healthy donors. A multiplex PCR was run with 60 Vbeta primers and 13 Jbeta primers. TCRdb keeps only in-frame clones here, not all; method: immunoSEQ multiplex PCR. Of over 70,000 clones in the sample, 65% to 85% are singletons; the top ten hold approximately 2%. Material for sequencing was PBMCs. Receptors originate from a man aged 18 to 29 in good health and CMV-seronegative.

The chain links TRBV7-2 to TRBJ2-1; possibly TRBD2 for D (5 bases). Trimming pared 1 base from V and 8 bases from J, leaving 15 bases between. Germline CDR1 and CDR2: SGHTA and FQGNSA. The CDR3 covers 15 residues. The CDR3 DNA reads as TGTGCCAGCAGCTTAGTAGGTTTAGCGTGGGATGAGCAGTTCTTC. Translation gives CASSLVGLAWDEQFF.

This chain joins TRBV11-3 and TRBJ2-2; D is perhaps TRBD1 (5 bases). The CDR3 covers 14 residues. Germline V gives CDR1 SGHNT, CDR2 YENEEA. V lost 5 bases to trimming and J lost 4 bases, with 11 bases between them. In DNA, the CDR3 is TGTGCCAGCAGCCCTCGACAGTCCACCGGGGAGCTGTTTTTT. Amino acids: CASSPRQSTGELFF.

The chain is built from TRBV19 and TRBJ2-7, with TRBD1 matching over 7 bases. The CDR3 has 17 residues. Losses at the gene ends were 3 bases for V and 1 base for J; bases not matched to a gene: 12. CDR1 LNHDA and CDR2 SQIVND come from the germline V gene (reference sequence). The CDR3 region is CASSIIFPRQGSYEQYF. CDR3 nucleotide sequence: TGTGCCAGTAGTATTATTTTCCCCCGACAGGGATCCTACGAGCAGTACTTC.

The J gene is TRBJ1-1, the V gene TRBV7-6; D is unclear. The germline gives CDR1 SGHVS, CDR2 FNYEAQ. V was clipped by 4 bases and J by 0 bases, with 18 bases between them. This CDR3 is built from 17 residues. Written as DNA, the CDR3 is TGTGCCAGCAGCTCGCAATTAGAAGATACCCTGAACACTGAAGCTTTCTTT. Residues: CASSSQLEDTLNTEAFF.

J is TRBJ1-5 and V is TRBV21-1. TRBV21-1 has pseudogene status. There are 15 residues in the CDR3. CDR3 sequence reads: CASSKAGRGNQPQHF. CDR3 coding DNA: TGTGCCAGCAGCAAAGCGGGGAGGGGCAATCAGCCCCAGCATTTT.

The chain uses TRBV18 and TRBJ2-7; 10 bases line up with TRBD1. V trimming: 4 bases; J trimming: 3 bases; junction bases outside the gene matches: 12. Germline-derived CDR1 and CDR2 are KGHSH and LQKENI. This CDR3 has 17 residues. CDR3 sequence: CASSLSAPGQGNYEQYF. In DNA, the CDR3 is TGTGCCAGCTCACTAAGTGCTCCGGGACAGGGGAACTACGAGCAGTACTTC.

In this sample, this clone turned up once. This rearrangement joins TRBV10-3 to TRBJ2-7; 9 bases align to TRBD1. V dropped 2 bases and J dropped 5; count of bases not matched to a gene: 4. The germline CDR1 and CDR2 sequences are ENHRY and SYGVKD. The length of the CDR3 is 14 residues. The CDR3 nucleotides are TGTGCCATCAGTGAGGACAGGGGGGTCAACGAGCAGTACTTC. This encodes CAISEDRGVNEQYF.

The rearrangement uses TRBV29-1 and TRBJ2-7; 7 bases align to TRBD2. In germline, CDR1 is SQVTM, CDR2 ANQGSEA. Losses at the gene ends were 2 bases for V and 3 bases for J; bases not matched to a gene: 4. CDR3 length: 13 residues. The CDR3 nucleotides are TGCAGCGTTGAAACCCGGGGGGACTACGAGCAGTACTTC. Residues: CSVETRGDYEQYF.

This clone was observed a single time. J is TRBJ1-1 and V is TRBV10-2; the D is unclear. V was pared by 7 bases and J by 0 bases, with 9 bases between. This CDR3 spans 13 amino acids. Per the germline V gene, CDR1 is WSHSY and CDR2 is SAAADI. Here the CDR3 reads CASMEFMNTEAFF. CDR3 nucleotides: TGCGCCAGCATGGAGTTCATGAACACTGAAGCTTTCTTT.

The genes are TRBV16 and TRBJ2-5; D is unclear. The V end was cut by 4 bases, the J end by 5 bases, with 8 bases between. CDR3 length equals 12 residues. The germline V gene has CDR1 KGHSY and CDR2 FQNENV. CDR3 sequence reads: CASSLFPETQYF. CDR3 nucleotides: TGTGCCAGCAGCCTCTTCCCGGAGACCCAGTACTTC.

The genes are TRBV19 and TRBJ1-1; 7 nucleotides match TRBD1. The V and J ends lost 3 bases and 5 bases, in that order; junction bases with no gene match: 6. Germline loops: CDR1 LNHDA, CDR2 SQIVND (reference sequence). CDR3 length: 14 residues. The CDR3 bases are TGTGCCAGTAGTATCTCCCCGACAGGGACTGAAGCTTTCTTT. It yields the protein CASSISPTGTEAFF.

CDR3 residues: CASSYTSYEQYF. The CDR3 nucleotides read TGCGCCAGCAGCTACACCTCCTACGAGCAGTACTTC. The rearrangement uses TRBV5-1 and TRBJ2-7; D call uncertain. Trimming left V 3 bases short and J 0 bases short, with 4 bases between. From germline, CDR1 is SGHRS and CDR2 YFSETQ. The CDR3 loop spans 12 amino acids.

This chain joins TRBV29-1 and TRBJ1-2, with D hard to call. With 6 bases removed from V and 6 bases from J, the gap between germline ends came to 14 bases. The germline CDR1 and CDR2 sequences are SQVTM and ANQGSEA. The CDR3 length is 12 residues. The CDR3 region is CSVGREVHGYTF. The CDR3 DNA reads as TGCAGCGTGGGCCGGGAGGTCCATGGCTACACCTTC.

J is TRBJ1-1 and V is TRBV6-5; D possibly corresponds to TRBD1 (6 bases). Trimming removed 6 bases at V and 8 bases at J, with 16 bases between. The CDR3 runs to 13 residues. The V gene's germline CDR1 is MNHEY and CDR2 SVGAGI. Here the CDR3 reads CASSLAGVKEAFF. In nucleotides, the CDR3 is TGTGCCAGCAGCCTCGCAGGGGTAAAAGAAGCTTTCTTT.

This clone has a handful of counts. V is TRBV9 and J is TRBJ2-1; D remains unclear. Germline V gives CDR1 SGDLS, CDR2 YYNGEE. The CDR3 is 11 amino acids. Trimming removed 3 bases from V and 6 bases from J, with 4 bases in between. CDR3 residues: CASSASNEQFF. The CDR3 DNA reads TGTGCCAGCAGCGCCTCCAATGAGCAGTTCTTC.

The V gene is TRBV6-5, the J gene TRBJ2-3; TRBD1 is a possible D gene (6 bases). Trimming shortened V by 4 bases and J by 6 bases, and 11 bases separated the two germline ends. The CDR3 spans 13 residues. CDR1 and CDR2 from the germline V gene are MNHEY and SVGAGI. Here the CDR3 reads CASSWVRGDTQYF. In nucleotides, the CDR3 is TGTGCCAGCAGTTGGGTTAGGGGGGATACGCAGTATTTT.

CDR3 DNA: TGTGCCAGCAGCGTAGCGGCAGGGTCCTCTGGAAACACCATATATTTT. Amino acid sequence: CASSVAAGSSGNTIYF. The chain joins TRBV9 to TRBJ1-3, with a weak D call TRBD1 (5 bases). Germline V lookup: CDR1 SGDLS, CDR2 YYNGEE. The CDR3 runs to 16 residues. V dropped 0 bases and J dropped 0 bases, with 10 bases sitting between them.

This clone was detected only a few times. This chain uses TRBV6-6 with TRBJ2-2; D is undetermined. This CDR3 is 13 amino acids long. Trimming cost V 2 bases and J 2 bases, with 3 bases left between them. Germline V gene sequence: CDR1 MNHNY, CDR2 SVGAGI (reference sequence). The CDR3 coding sequence is TGTGCCAGCAGTTACCCTAACACCGGGGAGCTGTTTTTT. Protein sequence: CASSYPNTGELFF.

V and J are TRBV10-3 and TRBJ1-1; 10 positions agree with TRBD1. CDR3 length: 15 amino acids. Germline V gene sequence: CDR1 ENHRY, CDR2 SYGVKD. V lost 7 bases, J lost 4 bases, and 9 bases stayed unmatched. CDR3 bases: TGTGCCATCACCCAGGGACAGGGGAGCGGCACTGAAGCTTTCTTT. It codes for CAITQGQGSGTEAFF.

This clone has only one observation. V usage is TRBV30 and J usage is TRBJ1-3; 7 nucleotides line up with TRBD1. With 2 bases clipped from V and 0 bases from J, the junction kept 7 bases outside the gene matches. The CDR3 length is 16 residues. The germline V gene encodes CDR1 GTSNPN and CDR2 SVGIG (reference sequence). The CDR3 spells CAWSRQGASSGNTIYF. The CDR3 bases are TGTGCCTGGAGTAGACAGGGAGCCTCCTCTGGAAACACCATATATTTT. The whole variable domain, filled in from reference TRBV30 and TRBJ1-3, reads SQTIHQWPATLVQPVGSPLSLECTVEGTSNPNLYWYRQAAGRGLQLLFYSVGIGQISSEVPQNLSASRPQDRQFILSSKKLLLSDSGFYLCAWSRQGASSGNTIYFGEGSWLTVV.

CDR3 in DNA: TGCGCCAGCAGCCCGCGGGGGAACACTGAAGCTTTCTTT. Translated, it gives CASSPRGNTEAFF. This chain joins TRBV4-1 and TRBJ1-1; D remains unclear. The CDR3 loop spans 13 amino acids. CDR1 and CDR2 (germline): MGHRA, YSYEKL. V shed 4 bases and J shed 1 base, with 7 bases lying between them.

The V and J genes are TRBV7-8 and TRBJ2-3, with 7 bases that match TRBD1. This CDR3 comprises 14 residues. The germline gives CDR1 SGHVS, CDR2 FQNEAQ. The V segment lost 1 base and the J segment 4 bases; nucleotides outside the gene matches: 2. CDR3 sequence reads: CASSLGTGPDTQYF. The DNA of the CDR3 is TGTGCCAGCAGCTTAGGGACAGGCCCAGATACGCAGTATTTT. Full variable domain (missing parts from reference TRBV7-8 and TRBJ2-3): GAGVSQSPRYKVAKRGQDVALRCDPISGHVSLFWYQQALGQGPEFLTYFQNEAQLDKSGLPSDRFFAERPEGSVSTLKIQRTQQEDSAVYLCASSLGTGPDTQYFGPGTRLTVL.

The chain links TRBV19 to TRBJ2-2, with 7 positions matching TRBD1. With 2 bases clipped from V and 0 bases from J, the junction kept 6 bases outside the gene matches. This CDR3 has 17 amino acids. Germline V gene sequence: CDR1 LNHDA, CDR2 SQIVND (reference sequence). The CDR3 nucleotides read TGTGCCAGTAGTATAAAAGGGGGCCCATCGAACACCGGGGAGCTGTTTTTT. It codes for CASSIKGGPSNTGELFF.

V is TRBV9 and J is TRBJ2-2; weak D call: TRBD1 (7 bases). CDR3 length: 17 residues. Trimming took off 3 bases at V and 4 bases at J, with 19 bases between the two ends. From germline, CDR1 is SGDLS and CDR2 YYNGEE. The CDR3 reads CASSAQTGGGGTGELFF. CDR3 nucleotide sequence: TGTGCCAGCAGCGCCCAGACAGGAGGGGGCGGCACCGGGGAGCTGTTTTTT.